This T cell receptor beta chain was sequenced for a study of cytotoxic CD8 clonotypes in ibrutinib-treated CLL. Study overall: IGHV unmutated 17 to 18; relapsed/refractory around twelve; treatment-naive about 15. Study-wide results and limits: Clonality was higher at ibrutinib response and returned toward baseline at progression.

Produced via immunoSEQ multiplex PCR; TCRdb's table is partial and in-frame only. The sample includes about 130,000 clones, around 76% of them seen just once. Germline loops: CDR1 SEHNR, CDR2 FQNEAQ (reference sequence). This CDR3 region has 15 residues. The germline V and J ends were trimmed by 1 base and 0 bases, with 9 bases remaining between them. This clone was seen just once. What it binds is unknown. The chain carries TRBV7-9 and TRBJ2-5; no reliable D call. This clonotype was sampled from a human donor with chronic lymphocytic leukemia. Sample: PBMCs, taken after 24 months of ibrutinib treatment. The CDR3 here is CASSLEFQYQETQYF. The CDR3, as DNA: TGTGCCAGCAGCTTAGAATTTCAGTACCAAGAGACCCAGTACTTC.